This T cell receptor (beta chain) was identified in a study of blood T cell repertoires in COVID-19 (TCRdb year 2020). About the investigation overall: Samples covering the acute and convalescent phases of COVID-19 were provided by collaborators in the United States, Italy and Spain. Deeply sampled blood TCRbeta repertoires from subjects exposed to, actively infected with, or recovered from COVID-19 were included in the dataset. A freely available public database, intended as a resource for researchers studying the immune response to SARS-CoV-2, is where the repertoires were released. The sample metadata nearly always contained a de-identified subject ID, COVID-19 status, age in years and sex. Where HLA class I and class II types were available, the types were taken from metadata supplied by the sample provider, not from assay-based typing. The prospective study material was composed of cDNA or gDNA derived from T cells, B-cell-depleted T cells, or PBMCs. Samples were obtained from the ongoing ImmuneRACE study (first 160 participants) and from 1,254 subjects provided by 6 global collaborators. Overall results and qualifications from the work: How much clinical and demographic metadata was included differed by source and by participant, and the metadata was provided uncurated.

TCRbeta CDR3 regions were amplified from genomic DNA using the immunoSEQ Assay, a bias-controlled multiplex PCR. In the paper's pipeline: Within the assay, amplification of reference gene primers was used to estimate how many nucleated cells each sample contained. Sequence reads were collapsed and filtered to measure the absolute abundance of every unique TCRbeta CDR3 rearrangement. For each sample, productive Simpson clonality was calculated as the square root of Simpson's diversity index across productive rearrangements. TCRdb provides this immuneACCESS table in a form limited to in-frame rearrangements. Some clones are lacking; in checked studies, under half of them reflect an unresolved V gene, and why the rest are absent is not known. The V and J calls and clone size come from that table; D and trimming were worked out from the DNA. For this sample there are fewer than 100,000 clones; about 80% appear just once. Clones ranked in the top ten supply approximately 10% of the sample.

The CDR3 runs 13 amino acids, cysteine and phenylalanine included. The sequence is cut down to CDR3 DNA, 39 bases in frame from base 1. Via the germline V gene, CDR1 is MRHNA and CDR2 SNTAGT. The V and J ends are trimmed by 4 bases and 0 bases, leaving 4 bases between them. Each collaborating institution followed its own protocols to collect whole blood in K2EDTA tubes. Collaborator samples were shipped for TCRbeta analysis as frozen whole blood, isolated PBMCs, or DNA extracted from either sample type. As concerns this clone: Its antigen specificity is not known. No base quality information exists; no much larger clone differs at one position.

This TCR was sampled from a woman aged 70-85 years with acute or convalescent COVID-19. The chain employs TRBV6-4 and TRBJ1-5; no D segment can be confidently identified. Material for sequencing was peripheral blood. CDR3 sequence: CASSANSNQPQHF. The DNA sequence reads TGTGCCAGCAGTGCCAATAGCAATCAGCCCCAGCATTTT.